A single sample is the source of the 28 T cell receptor beta chains below, sequenced in a study of cytotoxic CD8 clonotypes in ibrutinib-treated CLL. Measured with immunoSEQ multiplex PCR; TCRdb has only the in-frame clones, and not every one. The sample contains 50,000 or so clones, around four fifths of which appear only once. Specimen: PBMCs, collected after 24 months of ibrutinib treatment. These TCRs come from a human donor with chronic lymphocytic leukemia.

The chain links TRBV15 to TRBJ2-1, with TRBD2 matching over 12 bases. CDR3 length equals 16 residues. Trimming at V came to 3 bases and at J to 3 bases, leaving 3 bases not matched to a gene. Germline lookup yields CDR1 LNHNV and CDR2 YYDKDF (reference sequence). CDR3 sequence: CATSRLAGGVYNEQFF. DNA of the CDR3: TGTGCCACCAGCAGGCTAGCGGGAGGGGTCTACAATGAGCAGTTCTTC.

The V call is TRBV30, the J call TRBJ1-2, with TRBD1 as a possible D gene (5 bases). There are 15 residues in the CDR3. The V end lost 0 bases, the J end lost 7 bases, and 18 bases lay between the germline ends. The V gene's germline CDR1 is GTSNPN and CDR2 SVGIG (reference sequence). The CDR3 region has the DNA TGTGCCTGGAGTGTTTGGGACTCGGGAGGCTCTGGCTACACCTTC. Translated, it gives CAWSVWDSGGSGYTF.

The chain is built from TRBV7-9 and TRBJ2-5, with TRBD2 matching over 7 bases. CDR3 length: 16 residues. V shed 3 bases, J shed 0 bases, and the junction held 7 bases outside the gene matches. The germline V gene has CDR1 SEHNR and CDR2 FQNEAQ (reference sequence). CDR3 coding DNA: TGTGCCAGCAGCTTCAGAGGCGGGAGAAACCAAGAGACCCAGTACTTC. It specifies CASSFRGGRNQETQYF.

V is TRBV7-2 and J is TRBJ2-5, with TRBD1 identical over 9 bases. This CDR3 contains 15 residues. V was clipped by 3 bases and J by 2 bases; unmatched bases: 4. In germline, CDR1 is SGHTA, CDR2 FQGNSA. CDR3 in amino acids: CASSFDRGEQETQYF. The CDR3 DNA reads as TGTGCCAGCAGCTTCGACAGGGGGGAACAAGAGACCCAGTACTTC.

The rearrangement links TRBV19 to TRBJ2-1, with 14 bases aligning to TRBD2. Germline V gene data show CDR1 as LNHDA and CDR2 as SQIVND (reference sequence). The CDR3 is 18 residues long. Losses at the gene ends were 5 bases for V and 8 bases for J; bases not matched to a gene: 14. Here the CDR3 DNA reads TGTGCCAGTAGTCCAGGGACTAGCGGGAGCCCGTCCTCGGATGAGCAGTTCTTC. Amino acids: CASSPGTSGSPSSDEQFF.

The V and J genes are TRBV4-3 and TRBJ2-6; D is possibly TRBD1 or TRBD2 (6 bases each). Germline V gives CDR1 LGHNA, CDR2 YSLEER. V shed 0 bases and J shed 0 bases, with 12 bases lying between them. The CDR3 contains 18 residues. The CDR3 DNA sequence: TGCGCCAGCAGCCAAGAACGGGGGCGGCCCTCTGGGGCCAACGTCCTGACTTTC. Encoded protein: CASSQERGRPSGANVLTF.

The rearrangement links TRBV7-2 to TRBJ1-3; D is ambiguous. V was pared by 6 bases and J by 1 base, with 7 bases between. The CDR3 extends over 13 amino acids. CDR1 is SGHTA, CDR2 FQGNSA, per germline. DNA of the CDR3: TGTGCCAGCAGGGAAGAGTCTGGAAACACCATATATTTT. Protein: CASREESGNTIYF.

This sequence joins TRBV14 and TRBJ1-2; no clear D. Trimming cost V 0 bases and J 4 bases, with 9 bases left between them. The CDR3 totals 14 residues. The germline V gene encodes CDR1 SGHDN and CDR2 FVKESK. CDR3 region: CASSQEARSYGYTF. The CDR3 bases are TGTGCCAGCAGCCAAGAAGCCCGGAGCTATGGCTACACCTTC. Combining the CDR3 with reference TRBV14 and TRBJ1-2 gives the whole variable domain EAGVTQFPSHSVIEKGQTVTLRCDPISGHDNLYWYRRVMGKEIKFLLHFVKESKQDESGMPNNRFLAERTGGTYSTLKVQPAELEDSGVYFCASSQEARSYGYTFGSGTRLTVV.

The genes are TRBV30 and TRBJ2-2, with 12 nucleotides matching TRBD2. Trimming cost V 4 bases and J 6 bases; bases outside gene matches: 6. CDR1 is GTSNPN and CDR2 is SVGIG in the germline V gene (reference sequence). The CDR3 extends over 15 amino acids. In nucleotides, the CDR3 is TGTGCCTGGAAGAGACTAGCGGGAGTATCCGGGGAGCTGTTTTTT. This translates into CAWKRLAGVSGELFF.

The chain combines TRBV21-1 with TRBJ2-3; the table's D gene call, TRBD2, was not cross checked with the DNA. TRBV21-1 corresponds to a pseudogene. CDR3 length equals 16 residues. The CDR3 protein is CASSVTSGSNPDTQYF. The CDR3 nucleotides read TGTGCCAGCAGCGTCACTAGCGGGAGTAATCCAGATACGCAGTATTTT.

V usage is TRBV6-5 and J usage is TRBJ2-7, with no clear D. In germline, CDR1 is MNHEY, CDR2 SVGAGI. With 4 bases removed from V and 3 bases from J, the gap between germline ends came to 10 bases. The CDR3 contains 13 residues. The CDR3 DNA reads as TGTGCCAGCAGTTCCCGATATGGCTACGAGCAGTACTTC. Amino acid sequence: CASSSRYGYEQYF.

This clone was seen a single time. The rearrangement links TRBV19 to TRBJ2-2; D unclear. The V end lost 6 bases, the J end lost 4 bases, and 21 bases lay between the germline ends. Looked up from germline, CDR1 is LNHDA and CDR2 is SQIVND (reference sequence). The CDR3 has 17 amino acids. The CDR3 spells CASSQRLGVVATGELFF. The DNA of the CDR3 is TGTGCCAGTAGCCAACGTCTTGGGGTAGTTGCCACCGGGGAGCTGTTTTTT.

This chain uses TRBV10-3 with TRBJ1-1, with D possibly being TRBD1 (6 bases). Between the trimmed V and J ends, which lost 0 bases and 6 bases, there was a span of 11 bases. Germline-derived CDR1 and CDR2 are ENHRY and SYGVKD. The CDR3 length is 14 residues. The DNA of the CDR3 is TGTGCCATCAGTGAGTCAGGGGGAAGGGCTGAAGCTTTCTTT. Amino acid sequence: CAISESGGRAEAFF.

The rearrangement joins TRBV5-6 to TRBJ2-7; 10 positions agree with TRBD2. CDR3 length: 14 residues. Per the germline V gene, CDR1 is SGHDT and CDR2 is YYEEEE. Trimming at V came to 0 bases and at J to 7 bases, leaving 4 bases not matched to a gene. The CDR3 protein is CASSLDLAGEEQYF. DNA of the CDR3: TGTGCCAGCAGCTTGGACCTAGCGGGAGAAGAGCAGTACTTC.

The CDR3: CASVRTSGRAREQFF. CDR3 bases: TGTGCTAGTGTCAGAACTAGCGGGAGGGCCCGTGAGCAGTTCTTC. The V gene is TRBV12-5, the J gene TRBJ2-1, with 13 bases matching TRBD2. Germline-derived CDR1 and CDR2 are LGHNT and FRNRAP. V shed 7 bases and J 9 bases; nucleotides not matched to a gene: 9. This CDR3 has 15 amino acids.

This chain links TRBV2 with TRBJ1-1; D unclear. The germline CDR1 and CDR2 sequences are SNHLY and FYNNEI. The CDR3 length is 14 residues. V lost 7 bases and J lost 3, with 15 bases in between. This CDR3 is CASTPVGVDTEAFF. For the CDR3, the DNA is TGTGCCAGCACCCCAGTTGGGGTGGACACTGAAGCTTTCTTT.

The V gene is TRBV28, the J gene TRBJ1-4; no reliable D call. The length of the CDR3 is 12 residues. Germline CDR1 is MDHEN and CDR2 is SYDVKM. The V gene lost 5 bases and the J gene lost 3 bases, with 4 bases spanning the gap. This CDR3 reads CASSAANEKLFF. CDR3 DNA: TGTGCCAGCAGTGCCGCTAATGAAAAACTGTTTTTT.

The J gene is TRBJ2-5, the V gene TRBV21-1. TRBV21-1 is classified as a pseudogene. The CDR3 loop spans 17 amino acids. The CDR3 coding sequence is TGTGCCAGCAGCAAAGTACTGATAACGGCAGACCAAGAGACCCAGTACTTC. Its translation is CASSKVLITADQETQYF.

This clone was seen more than once but under ten times. The chain has TRBV6-1 and TRBJ1-5, with a possible D match to TRBD1 (5 bases). The CDR3 is 13 amino acids. Trimming pared 6 bases from V and 2 bases from J, leaving 8 bases between. Germline values: CDR1 MNHNS, CDR2 SASEGT. CDR3 residues: CASRATGNQPQHF. CDR3 coding DNA: TGTGCCAGCAGGGCGACAGGCAATCAGCCCCAGCATTTT.

V gene TRBV15 combines with J gene TRBJ2-7, with TRBD2 matching 8 bases. The CDR3 is made up of 14 amino acids. The germline CDR1 and CDR2 sequences are LNHNV and YYDKDF (reference sequence). Losses at the gene ends were 3 bases for V and 2 bases for J; bases not matched to a gene: 3. This CDR3 is CATSRGGGPYEQYF. CDR3 nucleotide sequence: TGTGCCACCAGCAGGGGCGGGGGGCCCTACGAGCAGTACTTC.

J is TRBJ2-1 and V is TRBV19; 8 nucleotides align to TRBD2. CDR1 and CDR2 (germline): LNHDA, SQIVND (reference sequence). Germline trimming cut 10 bases from V and 6 bases from J; bases unmatched to any gene: 11. This CDR3 region has 14 residues. CDR3 amino acids: CATNSPGGANEQFF. Here the CDR3 DNA reads TGTGCCACCAACTCCCCGGGGGGGGCCAATGAGCAGTTCTTC.

The V call is TRBV28, the J call TRBJ2-3; 11 nucleotides match TRBD2. Unmatched junction bases numbered 8, after V lost 7 bases and J lost 8 bases. This CDR3 is 14 amino acids long. The germline CDR1 and CDR2 sequences are MDHEN and SYDVKM. The CDR3: CASTPTSGKGTQYF. The CDR3 DNA is TGTGCCAGCACCCCGACTAGCGGGAAAGGTACGCAGTATTTT.

The gene calls are TRBV5-8 and TRBJ2-7; 9 positions match TRBD1. CDR3 length: 16 amino acids. CDR1 and CDR2 (germline): SGHTS, YDEGEE. Germline trimming cut 0 bases from V and 4 bases from J; bases unmatched to any gene: 8. The CDR3 bases are TGTGCCAGCAGCTTGGGCATACAGGGGGCAAGTTACGAGCAGTACTTC. Protein product: CASSLGIQGASYEQYF.

The chain recombines TRBV28 with TRBJ1-2; maybe TRBD1 (6 bases). CDR1 and CDR2 (germline): MDHEN, SYDVKM. V shed 7 bases and J shed 2 bases, with 14 bases lying between them. This CDR3 contains 14 residues. This CDR3 is CASTLGQWNYGYTF. CDR3 nucleotide sequence: TGTGCCAGCACTCTCGGACAGTGGAACTATGGCTACACCTTC.

The rearrangement uses TRBV1 and TRBJ2-1; the table's TRBD2 call for D was not verified on the DNA. TRBV1 is a pseudogene segment. This CDR3 is 18 amino acids long. The DNA of the CDR3 is TGCACCAGCAGCCAAAGGCTCCGATGCGGGAGCTCCTACAATGAGCAGTTCTTC. Translating gives CTSSQRLRCGSSYNEQFF.

The chain has TRBV4-1 and TRBJ2-7; 13 bases line up with TRBD2. This CDR3 is built from 16 residues. V shed 4 bases, J shed 6 bases, and the junction held 9 bases outside the gene matches. From germline, CDR1 is MGHRA and CDR2 YSYEKL. DNA for the CDR3: TGCGCCAGCAGCCGAGGGGGACGACTAGCGGGAGGCGAGCAGTACTTC. Protein product: CASSRGGRLAGGEQYF.

This clone appeared once. The CDR3 coding sequence is TGCGCCAGCAGCTACCCAGGTACCTACGAGCAGTACTTC. This encodes CASSYPGTYEQYF. The rearrangement uses TRBV5-1 and TRBJ2-7; D unresolved. Germline V gene data show CDR1 as SGHRS and CDR2 as YFSETQ. Trimming removed 3 bases from V and 2 bases from J, with 9 bases in between. The CDR3 runs 13 residues.

V gene TRBV28 combines with J gene TRBJ1-5, with D perhaps TRBD1 (5 bases). CDR1 and CDR2 (germline): MDHEN, SYDVKM. The V and J ends lost 5 bases and 2 bases respectively, with 16 bases between them. CDR3 size: 16 residues. The CDR3 DNA is TGTGCCAGCAGTCTTCGGGGCGGGGGTCGCAATCAGCCCCAGCATTTT. Its protein is CASSLRGGGRNQPQHF.